One sample yielded the 10 T cell receptor beta chains listed below, sequenced in a study of molecular identifiers for immune sequencing clone quantification. MiXCR, run by TCRdb on the PCR reads, gives a single entry per CDR3 protein. The repertoire holds about 640,000 distinct CDR3 sequences, with about 20% as singletons. Input material: naive CD8+ T cells from blood, with Jurkat cell RNA spiked in. Documented subset: FACS-sorted CD8+CD4-CCR7+CD45RA+ naive T cells. These receptors came from a human donor in good health. Some libraries in this study had Jurkat cell RNA spiked in.

This clonotype was seen repeatedly, ten times or more. The V call is TRBV12-3 or TRBV12-4, the J call TRBJ2-7; TRBD2 aligns across 12 bases. V gave up 3 bases and J gave up 3 bases; unmatched junction bases: 3. The CDR3 is 15 residues long. As DNA, the CDR3 is TGTGCCAGCAGTTTTTCACTAGCGGGGGGCTACGAGCAGTACTTC. It translates to CASSFSLAGGYEQYF.

At least ten counts were recorded for this clonotype. The CDR3 loop is CATAFGTQLYF. DNA of the CDR3: TGTGCCACCGCCTTCGGGACTCAGCTCTACTTC. This chain uses TRBV28 with TRBJ2-5; D possibly corresponds to TRBD2 (6 bases). Trimming took 10 bases from V and 14 from J, leaving 20 bases between them. The CDR3 is made up of 11 amino acids. Germline CDR1 and CDR2: MDHEN and SYDVKM.

This clonotype was detected ten times or more. The chain employs TRBV7-2 and TRBJ2-3; TRBD2 matches 8 bases. J lost 3 bases, V lost 1 base, and 9 bases had no gene match. CDR3 length equals 17 residues. The germline gives CDR1 SGHTA, CDR2 FQGNSA. CDR3 in DNA: TGTGCCAGCAGCTTAGATTGGGTAGCGGGGCCGACAGATACGCAGTATTTT. Its translation is CASSLDWVAGPTDTQYF.

With regard to this clonotype: A much more abundant neighbour one base away suggests this may be a read error. The V gene is TRBV4-1, the J gene TRBJ2-7; D could derive from TRBD1 or TRBD2 (5 bases each). The CDR3 loop spans 17 amino acids. Looked up from germline, CDR1 is MGHRA and CDR2 is YSYEKL. The CDR3 bases are TGCGCCAGCAGCCAAGACCCACCTGGGACGCCATCCTACAAGCAGTACTTC. It is translated as CASSQDPPGTPSYKQYF.

This clonotype is a singleton in its sample. The rearrangement uses TRBV7-9 and TRBJ2-1; 13 bases are shared with TRBD2. CDR1 and CDR2 (germline): SEHNR, FQNEAQ (reference sequence). Losses at the gene ends were 3 bases for V and 4 bases for J; bases not matched to a gene: 9. The CDR3 totals 18 residues. The CDR3 spells CASSFPTSGGPQYNEQFF. For the CDR3, the DNA is TGTGCCAGCAGCTTCCCGACTAGCGGGGGGCCTCAGTACAATGAGCAGTTCTTC.

The chain links TRBV7-6 to TRBJ2-1; TRBD2 aligns across 12 bases. Germline CDR1 and CDR2: SGHVS and FNYEAQ. V lost 1 base to trimming and J lost 6 bases; unmatched junction nucleotides: 10. This CDR3 has 18 amino acids. This CDR3 reads CASSLDPILAGGSNEQFF. DNA of the CDR3: TGTGCCAGCAGCTTAGACCCTATACTAGCGGGGGGTTCCAATGAGCAGTTCTTC.

This clonotype was seen a few times. This chain uses TRBV7-9 with TRBJ1-3; D uncertain. The CDR3 consists of 17 residues. V lost 4 bases, J lost 4 bases, and 20 bases lay in between. Germline V CDR1 and CDR2: SEHNR, FQNEAQ (reference sequence). The CDR3 DNA reads as TGTGCCAGCAGCTCCACCGCGGGTCGGACGGGAGGAAACACCATATATTTT. Amino acid sequence: CASSSTAGRTGGNTIYF. Looking up the rest from reference TRBV7-9 and TRBJ1-3 gives the full variable domain: DTGVSQNPRHKITKRGQNVTFRCDPISEHNRLYWYRQTLGQGPEFLTYFQNEAQLEKSRLLSDRFSAERPKGSFSTLEIQRTEQGDSAMYLCASSSTAGRTGGNTIYFGEGSWLTVV.

The chain couples TRBV6-4 to TRBJ2-3; maybe TRBD2 (7 bases). The CDR3 length is 21 residues. Germline V gene sequence: CDR1 MRHNA, CDR2 SNTAGT. Trimming removed 2 bases at V and 4 bases at J, with 31 bases between. The CDR3 DNA sequence: TGTGCCAGCAGTGACGAGAGCCGGGGACACCCTCGGAGGGGGGGCTCAGATACGCAGTATTTT. This translates into CASSDESRGHPRRGGSDTQYF.

This clonotype was recorded a few times. The rearrangement joins TRBV9 to TRBJ1-4; 8 bases are a match to TRBD1. After removal of 2 bases from V and 4 bases from J, the junction contained 10 bases not matched to a gene. Germline V lookup: CDR1 SGDLS, CDR2 YYNGEE. The CDR3 covers 17 residues. CDR3 region: CASSVSQGASNNEKLFF. CDR3 sequence (DNA): TGTGCCAGCAGCGTGTCGCAGGGGGCGTCTAATAATGAAAAACTGTTTTTT. Complete variable domain (other parts from reference TRBV9 and TRBJ1-4): DSGVTQTPKHLITATGQRVTLRCSPRSGDLSVYWYQQSLDQGLQFLIQYYNGEERAKGNILERFSAQQFPDLHSELNLSSLELGDSALYFCASSVSQGASNNEKLFFGSGTQLSVL.

Ten or more counts support this clonotype. The rearrangement uses TRBV27 and TRBJ2-2, with 7 bases that match TRBD2. Germline CDR1 MNHEY, CDR2 SMNVEV (reference sequence). The CDR3 length is 17 residues. V lost 5 bases to trimming and J lost 1 base; unmatched junction nucleotides: 10. CDR3 in amino acids: CASSTLGAGKNTGELFF. CDR3 nucleotide sequence: TGTGCCAGCAGTACCCTTGGAGCGGGGAAGAACACCGGGGAGCTGTTTTTT.